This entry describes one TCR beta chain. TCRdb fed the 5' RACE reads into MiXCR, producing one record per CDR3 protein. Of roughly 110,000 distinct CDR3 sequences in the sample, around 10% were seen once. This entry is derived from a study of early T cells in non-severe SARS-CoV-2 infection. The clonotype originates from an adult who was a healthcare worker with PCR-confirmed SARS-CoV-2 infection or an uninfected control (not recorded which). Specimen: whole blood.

CDR3 nucleotides: TGCAGTGCTAGTGGAGGGGCTGAGTCCACCGGGGAGCTGTTTTTT. It encodes CSASGGAESTGELFF. The chain carries TRBV20-1 and TRBJ2-2; perhaps TRBD2 as D (6 bases). With 3 bases removed from V and 4 bases from J, the gap between germline ends came to 15 bases. This CDR3 is 15 amino acids long. Germline CDR1 reads DFQATT; CDR2 reads SNEGSKA (reference sequence).